One T cell receptor beta chain is described in this entry. These data come from a study of Ad26.COV2.S vaccination and SARS-CoV-2 variants. The V end was cut by 2 bases, the J end by 2 bases, with 19 bases between. The CDR3 has 17 amino acids. Germline CDR1 and CDR2: SGHAT and FQNNGV. Treatment indicated: around 19 received Ad26.COV2.S at low or high dose, single or two shots; several received placebo; per-sample allocation not given. The investigators took samples on day 63 after the first vaccine or placebo injection. Vaccination used an Ad26 vector expressing Wuhan-strain SARS-CoV-2 spike. Sequencing used immunoSEQ multiplex PCR; TCRdb keeps in-frame clones, though not all of them. Here the sample spans 300,000 to 350,000 clones, 88% being singletons.

This receptor was taken from a person between 18 and 65 years old who received the Ad26.COV2.S COVID-19 vaccine or a placebo. The sequencing here drew on peripheral blood, taken in a trial of Ad26.COV2.S vaccine versus placebo. The chain is built from TRBV11-2 and TRBJ2-7, with D perhaps matching TRBD1 (8 bases). The CDR3 here is CASSLSHRGGRAYEQYF. In DNA form, the CDR3 reads TGTGCCAGCAGCTTATCCCACAGGGGGGGTCGGGCCTACGAGCAGTACTTC.